One sample yielded the 20 T cell receptor beta chains listed below, sequenced in a study of CD8+ T cells in alopecia areata. cDNA serving as the sequencing template came from extracted, reverse transcribed RNA. Assay: immunoSEQ multiplex PCR; the TCRdb copy retains only in-frame clones and omits some. The sample has approximately 150,000 clones; about nine tenths are singletons. This sample comprised CD8+ T cells sorted from blood, obtained at week 0. All receptors come from a human donor with alopecia areata.

This chain links TRBV6-5 with TRBJ2-7; D not certain. Deletions cut 5 bases from V and 0 bases from J, with 8 bases between. Germline CDR1 MNHEY, CDR2 SVGAGI. The CDR3 is 13 residues long. CDR3 DNA sequence: TGTGCCAGCAGTCCACAGCTCTCCTACGAGCAGTACTTC. Translated, it gives CASSPQLSYEQYF.

This clone was counted between two and nine times. The rearrangement links TRBV14 to TRBJ2-3; 9 nucleotides match TRBD2. V shed 2 bases, J shed 6 bases, and the junction held 9 bases outside the gene matches. CDR3 length: 16 amino acids. Germline V CDR1 and CDR2: SGHDN, FVKESK. The CDR3, as DNA: TGTGCCAGCAGCCAATTTGGCGGGAGGGACCCTGATACGCAGTATTTT. It translates to CASSQFGGRDPDTQYF.

This clone was observed a single time. The identical CDR3 is also encoded by other nucleotide sequences in the sample. Here the CDR3 DNA reads TGCAGCGTTGAATCCACCGGGGAGCTGTTTTTT. It codes for CSVESTGELFF. The rearrangement links TRBV29-1 to TRBJ2-2; D gene ambiguous. Germline loops: CDR1 SQVTM, CDR2 ANQGSEA. This CDR3 region has 11 residues. Trimming took off 2 bases at V and 4 bases at J, with 2 bases between the two ends.

This clone appeared a single time. The chain joins TRBV4-1 to TRBJ2-3; D unresolved. V shed 1 base and J shed 6 bases, with 11 bases lying between them. This CDR3 spans 14 amino acids. In germline, CDR1 is MGHRA, CDR2 YSYEKL. The DNA for the CDR3 is TGCGCCAGCAGCCAAGCCCTTGGTGGGGATACGCAGTATTTT. Its translation: CASSQALGGDTQYF.

This sequence joins TRBV18 and TRBJ2-3; D is unclear. The V gene lost 4 bases and the J gene lost 2 bases, with 16 bases spanning the gap. CDR1 is KGHSH, CDR2 LQKENI, per germline. This CDR3 spans 16 amino acids. CDR3 region: CASSLEGPVSTDTQYF. The CDR3 DNA reads TGTGCCAGCTCACTAGAAGGGCCGGTATCCACAGATACGCAGTATTTT.

The genes are TRBV5-5 and TRBJ1-2; perhaps TRBD1 as D (5 bases). The CDR3 runs 15 residues. Trimming shortened V by 0 bases and J by 8 bases, and 17 bases separated the two germline ends. Germline values: CDR1 SGHKS, CDR2 YYEKEE (reference sequence). CDR3 nucleotide sequence: TGTGCCAGCAGCTTGGATTTAGGGGTACGGGGAGGCTACACCTTC. This gives the protein CASSLDLGVRGGYTF.

This rearrangement joins TRBV6-5 to TRBJ1-5; D is unresolved. In germline, CDR1 is MNHEY, CDR2 SVGAGI. The CDR3 loop spans 14 amino acids. V lost 6 bases and J 8 bases, leaving 17 bases between the germline ends. The CDR3 DNA reads TGTGCCAGCAGAGCCCGGGAAGGTGATGAGCCCCAGCATTTT. Residues: CASRAREGDEPQHF.

The count of this clone is one. The chain links TRBV7-9 to TRBJ2-2; D is unclear. V shed 6 bases and J shed 0 bases, with 5 bases lying between them. Germline V gene lookup returns CDR1 SEHNR and CDR2 FQNEAQ (reference sequence). The length of the CDR3 is 13 residues. The CDR3 DNA reads TGTGCCAGCAGGGGCGCGAACACCGGGGAGCTGTTTTTT. This gives the protein CASRGANTGELFF.

The J gene is TRBJ1-6, the V gene TRBV6-1; tentative D call: TRBD1 (6 bases). CDR1 MNHNS and CDR2 SASEGT come from the germline V gene. Trimming removed 2 bases at V and 7 bases at J, with 21 bases between. This CDR3 contains 18 residues. CDR3 loop: CASSESLGGRRMNSPLHF. The CDR3, as DNA: TGTGCCAGCAGTGAAAGCTTGGGGGGGCGCCGGATGAATTCACCCCTCCACTTT.

The CDR3 DNA reads TGTGCCAGCAGCTTAGCTAGCGGGAGTAGGGGTGAGCAGTTCTTC. It encodes CASSLASGSRGEQFF. The chain carries TRBV7-6 and TRBJ2-1; the match to TRBD2 covers 9 bases. Germline CDR1 is SGHVS and CDR2 is FNYEAQ. V dropped 0 bases and J dropped 9; count of bases not matched to a gene: 6. The CDR3 is 15 residues long.

In DNA, the CDR3 is TGCGCCAGCAGCCAAGTTTGGACCGAGATTTCTTACACTGAAGCTTTCTTT. Translation gives CASSQVWTEISYTEAFF. The rearrangement uses TRBV4-1 and TRBJ1-1, with D uncertain. Trimming left V 1 base short and J 3 bases short, with 18 bases between. This CDR3 region has 17 residues. Germline values: CDR1 MGHRA, CDR2 YSYEKL.

V is TRBV10-3 and J is TRBJ2-1, with unresolved D. Germline V CDR1 and CDR2: ENHRY, SYGVKD. CDR3 length: 16 amino acids. The germline V and J ends were trimmed by 4 bases and 6 bases, with 19 bases remaining between them. The CDR3 is CAISVIGLEYPNEQFF. The CDR3 nucleotides are TGTGCCATCAGTGTGATCGGTCTAGAGTATCCCAATGAGCAGTTCTTC.

This clone came up once. The rearrangement links TRBV9 to TRBJ2-7; D gene unclear. The V end lost 0 bases, the J end lost 0 bases, and 10 bases lay between the germline ends. Germline loops: CDR1 SGDLS, CDR2 YYNGEE. The CDR3 extends over 15 amino acids. The CDR3 bases are TGTGCCAGCAGCGTAGCCGAGGAGAGCTCCTACGAGCAGTACTTC. The encoded protein is CASSVAEESSYEQYF.

On this clone: Other DNA sequences in this sample translate to the same CDR3. V gene TRBV29-1 combines with J gene TRBJ2-7; TRBD1 aligns across 9 bases. The trim removed 1 base at V and 4 bases at J, leaving 2 bases unmatched. CDR1 is SQVTM, CDR2 ANQGSEA, per germline. The CDR3 loop spans 13 amino acids. This chain's CDR3 is CSVEGGQGYEQYF. CDR3 nucleotide sequence: TGCAGCGTTGAAGGGGGACAGGGTTACGAGCAGTACTTC.

The CDR3 bases are TGCGCCAGCAGCTTGCCCCCCTGGACAGCTCAAGAGACCCAGTACTTC. It is translated as CASSLPPWTAQETQYF. V is TRBV5-1 and J is TRBJ2-5, with D tentatively TRBD1 (6 bases). The CDR3 spans 16 residues. CDR1 and CDR2 (germline): SGHRS, YFSETQ. Trimming cost V 1 base and J 2 bases, with 15 bases left between them.

This chain uses TRBV30 with TRBJ1-2; D may be TRBD1 (5 bases). The CDR3 is made up of 14 amino acids. Looked up from germline, CDR1 is GTSNPN and CDR2 is SVGIG (reference sequence). The ends were cut back, 1 base at V and 5 bases at J, with 14 bases in the middle. CDR3 region: CAWSETGFWYGYTF. The CDR3 bases are TGTGCCTGGAGTGAAACAGGATTCTGGTATGGCTACACCTTC.

This rearrangement joins TRBV27 to TRBJ1-1, with unresolved D. Germline CDR1 MNHEY, CDR2 SMNVEV (reference sequence). Trimming took 0 bases from V and 0 from J, leaving 8 bases between them. The CDR3 is 15 amino acids. CDR3 protein: CASSLSKTMNTEAFF. DNA of the CDR3: TGTGCCAGCAGTTTATCGAAAACGATGAACACTGAAGCTTTCTTT.

The CDR3 spells CASSEWSGSNYGYTF. The CDR3 nucleotides read TGTGCCAGCAGTGAATGGTCAGGCTCGAACTATGGCTACACCTTC. The chain carries TRBV6-1 and TRBJ1-2; D gene unclear. This CDR3 region has 15 residues. The ends were cut back, 2 bases at V and 2 bases at J, with 12 bases in the middle. Germline V gene data show CDR1 as MNHNS and CDR2 as SASEGT.

The chain employs TRBV9 and TRBJ1-1; the D is unclear. Deletions cut 0 bases from V and 5 bases from J, with 11 bases between. Germline lookup yields CDR1 SGDLS and CDR2 YYNGEE. The CDR3 sequence is 14 residues long. This chain's CDR3 is CASSVVKGWTEAFF. CDR3 nucleotide sequence: TGTGCCAGCAGCGTAGTCAAGGGTTGGACTGAAGCTTTCTTT.

This clone was counted between two and nine times. V gene TRBV30 combines with J gene TRBJ1-5; 9 bases line up with TRBD1. Germline V gene data show CDR1 as GTSNPN and CDR2 as SVGIG (reference sequence). This CDR3 is 16 amino acids long. J was trimmed by 3 bases and V by 3 bases; bases with no gene match: 9. The CDR3 spells CAWSLPGQGFNQPQHF. The CDR3 DNA reads TGTGCCTGGAGCCTTCCGGGACAGGGTTTCAATCAGCCCCAGCATTTT.